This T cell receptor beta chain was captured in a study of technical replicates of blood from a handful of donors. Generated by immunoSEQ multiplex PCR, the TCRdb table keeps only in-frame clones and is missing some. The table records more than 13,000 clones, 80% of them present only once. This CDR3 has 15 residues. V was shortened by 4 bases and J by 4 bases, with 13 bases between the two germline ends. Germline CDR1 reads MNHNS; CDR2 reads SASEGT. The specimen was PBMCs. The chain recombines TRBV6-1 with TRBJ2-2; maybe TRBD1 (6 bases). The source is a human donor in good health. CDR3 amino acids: CASSAQGMSTGELFF. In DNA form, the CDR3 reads TGTGCCAGCAGTGCGCAGGGGATGAGCACCGGGGAGCTGTTTTTT.